The clone carrying this T cell receptor (beta chain) was seen only once. The CDR3 spans 15 residues. CDR1 is ENHRY and CDR2 is SYGVKD in the germline V gene. Unmatched junction bases numbered 1, after V lost 1 base and J lost 1 base. The sample comes from a study of shared clonotypes between healthy human individuals. CD45RO-negative cells were positively selected for CCR7, leaving out terminally differentiated effector memory CD45RA+ cells. The repertoire was sequenced with immunoSEQ multiplex PCR; TCRdb's copy has only in-frame clones and lacks some. The table includes roughly 2.1 million clones, about 93% detected once.

This sequence was found in a man in his late teens or twenties in good health. Some clones in this sample may be carry-over from other donors' samples. The chain has TRBV10-3 and TRBJ2-4; TRBD1 aligns across 7 bases. The sample comprised naive CD8+ T cells from PBMCs. Written as DNA, the CDR3 is TGTGCCATCAGTGAGTTACAGGGGGCCAAAAACATTCAGTACTTC. It codes for CAISELQGAKNIQYF.